These 2 T cell receptor beta chains were all obtained from the same sample, sequenced in a study of shared clonotypes between healthy human individuals (dated by TCRdb to 2020 to 2022). For the CD8 naive samples, CD45RO-negative cells were positively selected for CCR7, yielding a CD45RA+CCR7+ population from which TemRA cells were excluded. Library method: the immunoSEQ multiplex PCR assay. TCRdb obtained this table from immuneACCESS and retained in-frame rearrangements with V and J assigned. These tables miss some clones; where compared with another copy, unresolved V genes account for less than half of the shortfall, and the remainder is unexplained. This sample gives about 580,000 clones in total; roughly 98% of them show up just once. The ten largest clonotypes hold less than 0.35% of the sample. The sample comprised naive CD8+ T cells sorted from blood. The intended sense of this specimen's cell subset or site label: CD45RA+CCR7+. Source of these receptors: a man aged 25-45 years in good health.

This chain connects TRBV6-5 to TRBJ1-2, with 7 bases identical to TRBD1. Germline values: CDR1 MNHEY, CDR2 SVGAGI. The CDR3 covers 15 residues. The ends lost 2 bases at V and 5 bases at J; junction bases unmatched: 8. The CDR3: CASSYGQELFYGYTF. CDR3 coding DNA: TGTGCCAGCAGTTACGGACAGGAGTTGTTTTATGGCTACACCTTC.

J is TRBJ2-1 and V is TRBV14; the match to TRBD2 covers 11 bases. CDR1 SGHDN and CDR2 FVKESK come from the germline V gene. Losses at the gene ends were 6 bases for V and 4 bases for J; bases not matched to a gene: 8. This CDR3 is 16 amino acids long. CDR3 loop: CASSPLGLAEYNEQFF. The CDR3, as DNA: TGTGCCAGCAGTCCTTTGGGACTAGCGGAATACAATGAGCAGTTCTTC.